These 27 T cell receptor beta chains share one sample of origin, sequenced in a study of memory CD4+ T cells and cytomegalovirus serostatus. The sort gate was single viable CD3+CD4+CD8-CD45RO+ cells for memory CD4+ T cells. Libraries were prepared by immunoSEQ multiplex PCR; TCRdb keeps only in-frame clonotypes and omits some of them. The sample contains about 82,000 clones, approximately 80% of which appear only once. Sequencing used memory CD4+ T cells from blood. The receptors originated from an adult in good health and CMV-seronegative.

V is TRBV4-1 and J is TRBJ1-2, with 7 bases aligning to TRBD1. V trimming: 4 bases; J trimming: 4 bases; junction bases outside the gene matches: 9. CDR3 length: 15 residues. Germline CDR1 reads MGHRA; CDR2 reads YSYEKL. CDR3 sequence reads: CASSPRDSHLYGYTF. The CDR3 DNA follows: TGCGCCAGCAGCCCTAGGGACAGCCACCTCTATGGCTACACCTTC.

This chain joins TRBV15 and TRBJ1-2, with D uncertain. Germline loops: CDR1 LNHNV, CDR2 YYDKDF (reference sequence). CDR3 length: 14 residues. The germline V and J ends were trimmed by 0 bases and 7 bases, with 12 bases remaining between them. CDR3 loop: CATSREGTSGGYTF. The CDR3 DNA is TGTGCCACCAGCAGAGAGGGTACGAGTGGTGGCTACACCTTC.

The J gene is TRBJ2-3, the V gene TRBV6-1; weak D call: TRBD1 (5 bases). The CDR3 covers 12 residues. The V end lost 6 bases, the J end lost 6 bases, and 10 bases lay between the germline ends. CDR1 is MNHNS and CDR2 is SASEGT in the germline V gene. The CDR3 loop reads CASRLDIDTQYF. Written as DNA, the CDR3 is TGTGCCAGCAGGCTGGACATTGATACGCAGTATTTT.

The chain carries TRBV6-1 and TRBJ2-7; 12 bases are a match to TRBD1. Germline V gene lookup returns CDR1 MNHNS and CDR2 SASEGT. The CDR3 runs 15 residues. V was clipped by 8 bases and J by 4 bases; unmatched bases: 9. The CDR3 spells CASGRPGQGAYEQYF. The CDR3 nucleotides are TGTGCCAGCGGAAGACCGGGACAGGGGGCGTACGAGCAGTACTTC.

V and J are TRBV11-2 and TRBJ1-2; no clear D. The length of the CDR3 is 17 residues. CDR1 and CDR2 from the germline V gene are SGHAT and FQNNGV. V lost 0 bases, J lost 0 bases, and 14 bases lay in between. In DNA, the CDR3 is TGTGCCAGCAGCTTAGAATGGGCGGGAGACTCTAACTATGGCTACACCTTC. Its translation: CASSLEWAGDSNYGYTF. The full variable domain, rest sourced from reference TRBV11-2 and TRBJ1-2, is EAGVAQSPRYKIIEKRQSVAFWCNPISGHATLYWYQQILGQGPKLLIQFQNNGVVDDSQLPKDRFSAERLKGVDSTLKIQPAKLEDSAVYLCASSLEWAGDSNYGYTFGSGTRLTVV.

V and J are TRBV7-6 and TRBJ2-1; 7 bases are shared with TRBD1. The V gene's germline CDR1 is SGHVS and CDR2 FNYEAQ. The CDR3 totals 14 residues. V was pared by 5 bases and J by 6 bases, with 7 bases of the junction left unmatched. The CDR3 nucleotides read TGTGCCAGCAGCCCAGGACAGGCAAGCAATGAGCAGTTCTTC. It is translated as CASSPGQASNEQFF. Based on the CDR3 plus reference TRBV7-6 and TRBJ2-1, the full variable domain is GAGVSQSPRYKVTKRGQDVALRCDPISGHVSLYWYRQALGQGPEFLTYFNYEAQQDKSGLPNDRFSAERPEGSISTLTIQRTEQRDSAMYRCASSPGQASNEQFFGPGTRLTVL.

The V gene is TRBV9, the J gene TRBJ2-3; D uncertain. Germline V gene sequence: CDR1 SGDLS, CDR2 YYNGEE. With 4 bases removed from V and 6 bases from J, the gap between germline ends came to 9 bases. This CDR3 is 12 amino acids long. The CDR3 spells CASSPPEDTQYF. The CDR3 nucleotides are TGTGCCAGCAGCCCCCCCGAGGATACGCAGTATTTT.

This chain joins TRBV7-6 and TRBJ1-1; D not resolved. Germline V gene sequence: CDR1 SGHVS, CDR2 FNYEAQ. The CDR3 totals 15 residues. The germline V and J ends were trimmed by 1 base and 9 bases, with 18 bases remaining between them. In DNA form, the CDR3 reads TGTGCCAGCAGCTTAGAGGCCTCAGCTGGGTTTAAAGCTTTCTTT. Translating gives CASSLEASAGFKAFF.

The count of this clone is one. This chain links TRBV14 with TRBJ2-3; 7 bases fit TRBD1. Germline lookup yields CDR1 SGHDN and CDR2 FVKESK. This CDR3 has 15 amino acids. The ends lost 4 bases at V and 2 bases at J; junction bases unmatched: 6. CDR3 DNA: TGTGCCAGCAGCCTATTACAGGGGTTCACAGATACGCAGTATTTT. Protein product: CASSLLQGFTDTQYF.

The rearrangement links TRBV7-2 to TRBJ1-5; no definite D call. V was pared by 1 base and J by 9 bases, with 13 bases between. Germline values: CDR1 SGHTA, CDR2 FQGNSA. CDR3 size: 14 residues. The CDR3 region is CASSLEVGLRPQHF. Here the CDR3 DNA reads TGTGCCAGCAGCTTAGAGGTGGGGTTGCGGCCCCAGCATTTT. The variable domain in full, with the rest retrieved from reference TRBV7-2 and TRBJ1-5, is GAGVSQSPSNKVTEKGKDVELRCDPISGHTALYWYRQSLGQGLEFLIYFQGNSAPDKSGLPSDRFSAERTGGSVSTLTIQRTQQEDSAVYLCASSLEVGLRPQHFGDGTRLSIL.

This chain joins TRBV18 and TRBJ2-2; 10 bases agree with TRBD1. This CDR3 spans 18 amino acids. Germline V gene sequence: CDR1 KGHSH, CDR2 LQKENI. The junction had 11 bases not matched to a gene; V was cut back by 2 bases and J by 5 bases. CDR3 in amino acids: CASSPMLRTGGDTGELFF. The CDR3 bases are TGTGCCAGCTCACCAATGCTCAGGACAGGGGGTGATACCGGGGAGCTGTTTTTT.

The chain links TRBV21-1 to TRBJ1-5. TRBV21-1 is termed a pseudogene. The CDR3 has 18 amino acids. CDR3 protein: CASSIELTGLYSNQPQHF. For the CDR3, the DNA is TGTGCCAGCAGCATAGAACTTACGGGGCTTTATAGCAATCAGCCCCAGCATTTT.

The gene calls are TRBV5-4 and TRBJ1-3; D gene uncertain. Germline V lookup: CDR1 SGHNT, CDR2 YYREEE (reference sequence). V shed 0 bases and J shed 0 bases, with 16 bases lying between them. The CDR3 totals 18 residues. The CDR3 DNA sequence: TGTGCCAGCAGCTTGGACAGCGGGAGACGCAGCTCTGGAAACACCATATATTTT. Residues: CASSLDSGRRSSGNTIYF.

The V and J genes are TRBV5-6 and TRBJ2-5; TRBD2 matches at 9 bases. Germline V gene lookup returns CDR1 SGHDT and CDR2 YYEEEE. The J segment lost 7 bases and the V segment lost 3 bases, leaving 7 bases of the junction unmatched. The CDR3 runs 14 residues. In nucleotides, the CDR3 is TGTGCCAGCAGCTACATAGCGGGGGCGGGGACCCAGTACTTC. It translates to CASSYIAGAGTQYF.

The chain couples TRBV6-1 to TRBJ2-1, with D tentatively TRBD2 (6 bases). The CDR3 spans 14 residues. V was cut by 10 bases and J by 6 bases, with 19 bases left in between. The germline V gene has CDR1 MNHNS and CDR2 SASEGT. CDR3 sequence: CATSWREGANEQFF. DNA of the CDR3: TGTGCCACCTCGTGGAGGGAAGGGGCCAATGAGCAGTTCTTC.

This chain connects TRBV6-6 to TRBJ1-1; D might be TRBD1 (5 bases). Trimming removed 2 bases at V and 8 bases at J, with 9 bases between. In germline, CDR1 is MNHNY, CDR2 SVGAGI (reference sequence). There are 12 residues in the CDR3. CDR3 sequence (DNA): TGTGCCAGCAGTTACGGAGGGGAGGAAGCTTTCTTT. Its protein is CASSYGGEEAFF.

The V gene is TRBV5-1, the J gene TRBJ2-2, with D maybe TRBD2 (6 bases). Germline assignment: CDR1 SGHRS and CDR2 YFSETQ. This CDR3 has 17 amino acids. Trimming removed 3 bases from V and 6 bases from J, with 21 bases in between. The CDR3 protein is CASSWGLGGASPGELFF. CDR3 in DNA: TGCGCCAGCAGCTGGGGATTAGGCGGGGCCTCACCCGGGGAGCTGTTTTTT. The full variable domain, with the rest looked up from reference TRBV5-1 and TRBJ2-2, is KAGVTQTPRYLIKTRGQQVTLSCSPISGHRSVSWYQQTPGQGLQFLFEYFSETQRNKGNFPGRFSGRQFSNSRSEMNVSTLELGDSALYLCASSWGLGGASPGELFFGEGSRLTVL.

The chain carries TRBV18 and TRBJ2-7, with TRBD1 matching 10 bases. Trimming cost V 6 bases and J 0 bases; bases outside gene matches: 8. CDR1 is KGHSH, CDR2 LQKENI, per germline. The CDR3 runs to 16 residues. In DNA, the CDR3 is TGTGCCAGCTCCCTAGCCGGGACAGGGGTCTCCTACGAGCAGTACTTC. This codes for CASSLAGTGVSYEQYF.

This clone was detected only a few times. V and J are TRBV4-2 and TRBJ2-2, with 8 bases that match TRBD2. Germline values: CDR1 LGHNA, CDR2 YNFKEQ. This CDR3 has 15 residues. With V trimmed by 6 bases and J by 3 bases, 6 bases remained unmatched. The CDR3 bases are TGTGCCAGCAGGCCCACGCGGGGGGACACCGGGGAGCTGTTTTTT. Its protein is CASRPTRGDTGELFF.

J is TRBJ2-6 and V is TRBV21-1; the table's D gene call, TRBD2, was not cross checked with the DNA. TRBV21-1 has pseudogene status. The CDR3 spans 15 residues. CDR3 nucleotide sequence: TGTGCCAGCAGCATGAGAGGTTGTGGGGCCAACGTCCTGACTTTC. This encodes CASSMRGCGANVLTF.

The chain links TRBV7-9 to TRBJ1-4, with D possibly TRBD1 on 5 matching bases. Trimming shortened V by 5 bases and J by 0 bases, and 10 bases separated the two germline ends. CDR3 size: 15 residues. Germline loops: CDR1 SEHNR, CDR2 FQNEAQ (reference sequence). The CDR3 sequence: CASSRDGATNEKLFF. CDR3 sequence (DNA): TGTGCCAGCAGCCGGGACGGAGCAACTAATGAAAAACTGTTTTTT.

This chain uses TRBV9 with TRBJ1-4; D gene ambiguous. Trimming removed 1 base at V and 7 bases at J, with 11 bases between. The CDR3 is 14 amino acids. From germline, CDR1 is SGDLS and CDR2 YYNGEE. The CDR3 DNA reads as TGTGCCAGCAGCGTAAGGTCCGGTAGTGAAAAACTGTTTTTT. Protein sequence: CASSVRSGSEKLFF.

The chain employs TRBV7-8 and TRBJ1-3, with 8 bases lining up with TRBD1. Germline CDR1 is SGHVS and CDR2 is FQNEAQ. The CDR3 consists of 15 residues. V lost 5 bases to trimming and J lost 0 bases; unmatched junction nucleotides: 3. The CDR3 protein is CASSRDRISGNTIYF. Written as DNA, the CDR3 is TGTGCCAGCAGCAGGGACAGGATCTCTGGAAACACCATATATTTT.

V gene TRBV9 combines with J gene TRBJ1-3; D remains unclear. The germline gives CDR1 SGDLS, CDR2 YYNGEE. CDR3 length: 16 residues. V was shortened by 0 bases and J by 0 bases, with 10 bases between the two germline ends. CDR3 in amino acids: CASSVAGSNSGNTIYF. The CDR3 bases are TGTGCCAGCAGCGTAGCGGGCTCTAACTCTGGAAACACCATATATTTT.

A few counts support this clone. The chain uses TRBV7-2 and TRBJ1-5, with 8 bases aligning to TRBD1. The ends lost 5 bases at V and 8 bases at J; junction bases unmatched: 2. This CDR3 is built from 12 residues. Germline V gene sequence: CDR1 SGHTA, CDR2 FQGNSA. CDR3 in DNA: TGTGCCAGCAGCGGACAGGGAGAGCCCCAGCATTTT. It encodes CASSGQGEPQHF.

V gene TRBV19 combines with J gene TRBJ1-2, with D uncertain. From germline, CDR1 is LNHDA and CDR2 SQIVND (reference sequence). CDR3 length: 13 amino acids. Trimming pared 7 bases from V and 9 bases from J, leaving 18 bases between. The DNA of the CDR3 is TGTGCCAGTAACACGGGTGCCGGTCGAAGCTACACCTTC. It is translated as CASNTGAGRSYTF.

The V and J genes are TRBV2 and TRBJ2-1, with 9 bases lining up with TRBD1. Per the germline V gene, CDR1 is SNHLY and CDR2 is FYNNEI. V trimming: 5 bases; J trimming: 15 bases; junction bases outside the gene matches: 8. The CDR3 totals 12 residues. CDR3 protein: CASSLDRGGVFF. The DNA of the CDR3 is TGTGCCAGCAGTCTGGACAGGGGAGGGGTGTTCTTC.